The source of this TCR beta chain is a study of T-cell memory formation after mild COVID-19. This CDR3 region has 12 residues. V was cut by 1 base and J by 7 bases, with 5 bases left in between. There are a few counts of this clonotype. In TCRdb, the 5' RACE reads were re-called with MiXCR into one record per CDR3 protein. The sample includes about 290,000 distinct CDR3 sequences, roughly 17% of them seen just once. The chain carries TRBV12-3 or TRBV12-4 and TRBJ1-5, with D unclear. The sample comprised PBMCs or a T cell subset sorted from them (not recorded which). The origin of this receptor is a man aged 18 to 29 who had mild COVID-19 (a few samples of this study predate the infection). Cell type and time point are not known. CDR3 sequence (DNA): TGTGCCAGCAGTTTAGGGAAGCAGCCCCAGCATTTT. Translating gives CASSLGKQPQHF.